The rows below give T cell receptor beta chains drawn from one sample of a study of blood T cell repertoires in COVID-19. Using immunoSEQ multiplex PCR, the repertoire was profiled, and TCRdb retains in-frame clones only, with some absent. Among more than 250,000 clones, over 75% were seen once, and the ten largest hold over 8.5%. The sequenced material came from peripheral blood. The receptor set was obtained from a human donor in a cohort sampled during active COVID-19. Both conserved end residues are part of each CDR3. A D gene is named only where the DNA matches it firmly. Clone size appears in some rows only: once, few, many, or a class for an expanded clone.

D gene	J gene	V gene	clone size	CDR3 DNA	CDR3 protein
TRBD2	TRBJ2-5	TRBV5-1	NA	TGCGCCAGCAGCTTGGGCGGGAGGGCCCTGAAGACCCAGTACTTC	CASSLGGRALKTQYF
TRBD1	TRBJ1-2	TRBV9	NA	TGTGCCAGCAGCGTAGGTGGGACAGTTTATGGCTACACCTTC	CASSVGGTVYGYTF
NA	TRBJ2-5	TRBV2	NA	TGTGCCAGCAAGAGGGAGCAGGCCGCCCGAGAGACCCAGTACTTC	CASKREQAARETQYF
TRBD2	TRBJ2-1	TRBV11-1	NA	TGTGCCAGCAGCTTAGAAGCGGGAGGGCGCAATGAGCAGTTCTTC	CASSLEAGGRNEQFF
NA	TRBJ1-5	TRBV5-1	NA	TGCGCCAGCAGCTTGTTACCGGGACAAAGCAATCAGCCCCAGCATTTT	CASSLLPGQSNQPQHF
NA	TRBJ1-5	TRBV10-3	NA	TGTGCCATCAATCAACAGGGTTACAATCAGCCCCAGCATTTT	CAINQQGYNQPQHF
NA	TRBJ2-3	TRBV5-6	once	TGTGCCAGCAGCCAAGCGGGTCAAACCCAAGATACGCAGTATTTT	CASSQAGQTQDTQYF
TRBD1	TRBJ1-4	TRBV7-2	NA	TGTGCCAGCAGCTTGAACAGGGGTGATGAAAAACTGTTTTTT	CASSLNRGDEKLFF
TRBD1	TRBJ1-2	TRBV18	NA	TGTGCCAGCTCACCTATACTTTCCGGGACAGGGCATGGCTACACCTTC	CASSPILSGTGHGYTF
TRBD2	TRBJ2-3	TRBV7-8	NA	TGTGCCAGCAGCTTATTTCTCGGCGGGGGGATCACAGATACGCAGTATTTT	CASSLFLGGGITDTQYF
NA	TRBJ1-5	TRBV4-1	few	TGCGCCAGCAGCCCGCACACCCAAAATAGCAATCAGCCCCAGCATTTT	CASSPHTQNSNQPQHF
NA	TRBJ1-3	TRBV18	once	TGTGCCAGCTCACCTCCAACACAGTTTGCTGGAAACACCATATATTTT	CASSPPTQFAGNTIYF